The text below deals with one T cell receptor (beta chain). Its antigen remains unidentified. The germline gives CDR1 SGHTA, CDR2 FQGNSA. V lost 2 bases, J lost 3 bases, and 10 bases lay in between. This CDR3 has 14 amino acids. The data are from a study of shared clonotypes between healthy human individuals. Sequencing used immunoSEQ multiplex PCR; TCRdb keeps in-frame clones, though not all of them. The sample holds about 1 million clones, roughly 70% seen once. The study's findings and limits: In a handful of donors, about 5% of naive CD4 clonotypes appeared in common. Larger estimated richness was generally recorded for naive subsets relative to memory subsets.

The chain employs TRBV7-2 and TRBJ1-1; D unresolved. This TCR was sampled from a man between 18 and 35 years old in good health. The sequencing input was memory CD4+ T cells sorted from blood. Subset noted: CD45RA-negative fraction. CDR3 sequence: CASSLFSGDTEAFF. The CDR3 nucleotides read TGTGCCAGCAGCTTATTTTCTGGAGACACTGAAGCTTTCTTT.